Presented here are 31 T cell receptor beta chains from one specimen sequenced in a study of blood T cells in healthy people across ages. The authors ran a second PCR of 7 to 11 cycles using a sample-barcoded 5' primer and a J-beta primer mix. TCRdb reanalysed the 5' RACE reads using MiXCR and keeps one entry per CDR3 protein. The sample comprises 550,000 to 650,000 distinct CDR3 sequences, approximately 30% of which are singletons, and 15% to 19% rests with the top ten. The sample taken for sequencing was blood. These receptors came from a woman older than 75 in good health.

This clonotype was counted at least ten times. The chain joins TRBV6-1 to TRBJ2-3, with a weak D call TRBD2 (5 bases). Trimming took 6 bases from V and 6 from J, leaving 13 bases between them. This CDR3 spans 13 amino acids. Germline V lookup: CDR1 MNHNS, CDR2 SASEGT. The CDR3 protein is CASSSDLPDTQYF. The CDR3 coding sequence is TGTGCCAGCAGCTCGGACTTGCCCGATACGCAGTATTTT.

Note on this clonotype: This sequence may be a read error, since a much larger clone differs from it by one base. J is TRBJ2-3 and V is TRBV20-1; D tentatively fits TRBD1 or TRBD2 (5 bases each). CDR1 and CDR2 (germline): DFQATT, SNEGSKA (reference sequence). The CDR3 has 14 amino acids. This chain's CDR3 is CSASEVVRGDTRYF. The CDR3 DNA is TGCAGTGCTAGCGAAGTAGTTAGGGGAGATACGCGGTATTTT.

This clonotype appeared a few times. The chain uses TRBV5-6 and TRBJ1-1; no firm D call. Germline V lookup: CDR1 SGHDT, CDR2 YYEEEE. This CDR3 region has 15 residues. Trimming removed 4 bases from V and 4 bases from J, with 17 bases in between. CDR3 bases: TGTGCCAGCAGCGGTCAAGGATTTTTGGGCACTGAAGCTTTCTTT. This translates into CASSGQGFLGTEAFF. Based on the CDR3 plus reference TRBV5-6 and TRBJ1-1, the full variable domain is DAGVTQSPTHLIKTRGQQVTLRCSPKSGHDTVSWYQQALGQGPQFIFQYYEEEERQRGNFPDRFSGHQFPNYSSELNVNALLLGDSALYLCASSGQGFLGTEAFFGQGTRLTVV.

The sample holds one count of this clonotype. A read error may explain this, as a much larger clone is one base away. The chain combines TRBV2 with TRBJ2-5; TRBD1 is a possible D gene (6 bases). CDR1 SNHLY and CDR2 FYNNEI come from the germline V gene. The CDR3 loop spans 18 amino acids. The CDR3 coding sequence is TGTGCCAGCAGTGGCTCCGGGCGTTGGGGCAGGGGTAGGTACGAGCAGCACTTC. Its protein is CASSGSGRWGRGRYEQHF.

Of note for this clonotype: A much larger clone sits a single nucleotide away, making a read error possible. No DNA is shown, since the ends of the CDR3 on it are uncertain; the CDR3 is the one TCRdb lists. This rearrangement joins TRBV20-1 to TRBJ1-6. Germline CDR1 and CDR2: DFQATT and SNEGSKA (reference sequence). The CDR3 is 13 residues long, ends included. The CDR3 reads CSAPVGVGSPPHF.

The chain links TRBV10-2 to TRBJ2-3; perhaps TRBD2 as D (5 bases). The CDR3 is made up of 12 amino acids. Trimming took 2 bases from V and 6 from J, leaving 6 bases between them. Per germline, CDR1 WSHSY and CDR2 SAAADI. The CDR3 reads CASSEAGDTQYF. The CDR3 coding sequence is TGCGCCAGCAGTGAGGCGGGTGATACGCAGTATTTT.

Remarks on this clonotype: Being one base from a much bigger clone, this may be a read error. CDR3 nucleotides: TGTGCTCTCAGGGACAGGGGCAGTCATGAGCGGTTCTTC. It codes for CALRDRGSHERFF. The V and J genes are TRBV12-3 or TRBV12-4 and TRBJ2-1, with 10 bases aligning to TRBD1. The CDR3 runs to 13 residues.

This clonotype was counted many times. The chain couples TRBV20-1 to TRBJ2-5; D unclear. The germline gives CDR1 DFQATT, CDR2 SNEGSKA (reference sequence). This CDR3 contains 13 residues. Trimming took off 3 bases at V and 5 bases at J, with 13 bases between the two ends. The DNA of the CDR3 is TGCAGTGCTAGTGTAGCTTACGGGGAGACCCAGTACTTC. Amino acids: CSASVAYGETQYF.

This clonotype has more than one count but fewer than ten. The CDR3 DNA reads TGTGCCAGCAGCCTCAGCTACGGGAACACTGAAGCTTTCTTT. Amino acid sequence: CASSLSYGNTEAFF. The chain employs TRBV9 and TRBJ1-1, with no clear D. This CDR3 region has 14 residues. The V gene lost 4 bases and the J gene lost 1 base, with 11 bases spanning the gap. The germline V gene has CDR1 SGDLS and CDR2 YYNGEE.

CDR3 sequence: CASSECEGAREKLFF. For the CDR3, the DNA is TGTGCCAGCAGTGAATGTGAGGGGGCTCGGGAAAAACTGTTTTTT. The V and J genes are TRBV25-1 and TRBJ1-4; 7 bases are a match to TRBD1. This CDR3 region has 15 residues. V lost 1 base to trimming and J lost 8 bases; unmatched junction nucleotides: 7. Germline V CDR1 and CDR2: MGHDK, SYGVNS.

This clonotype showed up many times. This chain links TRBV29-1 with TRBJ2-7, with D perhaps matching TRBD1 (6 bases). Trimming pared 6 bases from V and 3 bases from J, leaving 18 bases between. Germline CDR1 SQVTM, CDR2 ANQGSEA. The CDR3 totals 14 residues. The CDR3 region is CSVVSGTLFYEQYF. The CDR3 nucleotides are TGCAGCGTCGTGTCCGGGACACTATTCTACGAGCAGTACTTC.

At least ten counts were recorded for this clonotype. CDR3 bases: TGTGCCAGCAGTCCTCGGACAGGGGAAGGGAATGAGCAGTTCTTC. This translates into CASSPRTGEGNEQFF. This chain joins TRBV12-3 or TRBV12-4 and TRBJ2-1; 9 positions agree with TRBD1. The CDR3 sequence is 15 residues long. The V and J ends lost 5 bases and 7 bases, in that order; junction bases with no gene match: 9.

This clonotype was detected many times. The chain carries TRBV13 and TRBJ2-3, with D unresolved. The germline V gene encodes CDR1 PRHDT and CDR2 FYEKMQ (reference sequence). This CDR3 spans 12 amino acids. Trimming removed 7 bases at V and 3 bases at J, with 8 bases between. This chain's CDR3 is CASTLGTDTQYF. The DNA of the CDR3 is TGTGCCAGCACGCTAGGGACAGATACGCAGTATTTT.

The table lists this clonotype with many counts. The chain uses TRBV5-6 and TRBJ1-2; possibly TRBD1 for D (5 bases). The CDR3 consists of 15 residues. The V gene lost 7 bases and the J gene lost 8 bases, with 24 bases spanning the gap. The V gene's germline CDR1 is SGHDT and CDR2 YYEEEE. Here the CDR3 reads CASGFLRGEWEGYTF. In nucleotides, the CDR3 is TGTGCCAGCGGTTTTTTGAGGGGCGAGTGGGAGGGCTACACCTTC.

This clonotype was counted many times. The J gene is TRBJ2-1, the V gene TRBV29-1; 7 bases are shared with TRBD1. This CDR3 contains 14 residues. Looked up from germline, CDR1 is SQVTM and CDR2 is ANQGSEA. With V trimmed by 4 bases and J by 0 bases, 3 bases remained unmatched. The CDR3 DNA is TGCAGCGTTGGACAGGGAGCCTCCTACAATGAGCAGTTCTTC. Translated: CSVGQGASYNEQFF.

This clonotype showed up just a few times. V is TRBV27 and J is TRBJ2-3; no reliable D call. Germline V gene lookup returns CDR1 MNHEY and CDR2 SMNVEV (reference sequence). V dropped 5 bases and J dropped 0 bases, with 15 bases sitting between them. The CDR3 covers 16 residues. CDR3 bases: TGTGCCAGCAGTCAACGGACCCGGTCTAGCACAGATACGCAGTATTTT. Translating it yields CASSQRTRSSTDTQYF.

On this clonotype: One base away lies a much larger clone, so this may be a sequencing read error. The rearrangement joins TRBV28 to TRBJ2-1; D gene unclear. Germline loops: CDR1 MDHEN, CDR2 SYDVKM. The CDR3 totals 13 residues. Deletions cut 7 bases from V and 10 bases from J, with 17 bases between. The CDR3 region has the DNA TGTGCCAGCACCCTTGGCGGAGCCTACGAGCAGTTCTTC. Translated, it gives CASTLGGAYEQFF. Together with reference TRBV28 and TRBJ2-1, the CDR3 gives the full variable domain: DVKVTQSSRYLVKRTGEKVFLECVQDMDHENMFWYRQDPGLGLRLIYFSYDVKMKEKGDIPEGYSVSREKKERFSLILESASTNQTSMYLCASTLGGAYEQFFGPGTRLTVL.

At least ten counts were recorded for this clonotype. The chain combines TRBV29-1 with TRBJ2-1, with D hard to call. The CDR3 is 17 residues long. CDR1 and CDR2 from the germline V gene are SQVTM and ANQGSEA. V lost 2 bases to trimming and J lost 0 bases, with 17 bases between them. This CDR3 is CSVELEMRYSSYNEQFF. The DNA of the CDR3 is TGCAGCGTTGAATTAGAAATGAGGTATTCCTCCTACAATGAGCAGTTCTTC.

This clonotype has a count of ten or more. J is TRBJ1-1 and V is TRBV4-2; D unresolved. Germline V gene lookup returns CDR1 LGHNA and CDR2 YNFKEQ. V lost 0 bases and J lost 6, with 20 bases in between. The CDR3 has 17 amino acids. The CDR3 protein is CASSQDGRRLQRAEAFF. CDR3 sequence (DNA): TGTGCCAGCAGCCAAGATGGCCGGAGGCTACAAAGGGCTGAAGCTTTCTTT.

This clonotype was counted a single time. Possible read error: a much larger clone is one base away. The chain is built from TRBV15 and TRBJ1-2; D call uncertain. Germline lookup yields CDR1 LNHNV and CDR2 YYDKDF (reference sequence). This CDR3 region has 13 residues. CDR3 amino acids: CATSRDSAYDYTF. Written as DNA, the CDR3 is TGTGCCACCAGCAGAGATTCAGCTTATGACTACACCTTC.

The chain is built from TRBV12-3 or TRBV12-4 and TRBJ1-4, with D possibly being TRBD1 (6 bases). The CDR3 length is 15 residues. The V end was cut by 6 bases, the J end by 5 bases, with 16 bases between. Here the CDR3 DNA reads TGTGCCAGCAGGCGGCGTTCAGGGGAGAATGAAAAACTGTTTTTT. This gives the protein CASRRRSGENEKLFF.

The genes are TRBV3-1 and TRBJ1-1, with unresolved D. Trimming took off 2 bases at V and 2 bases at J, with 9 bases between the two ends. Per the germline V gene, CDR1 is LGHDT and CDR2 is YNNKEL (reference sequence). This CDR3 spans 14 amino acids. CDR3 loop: CASSQLDRNTEAFF. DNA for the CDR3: TGTGCCAGCAGCCAACTCGACCGTAACACTGAAGCTTTCTTT.

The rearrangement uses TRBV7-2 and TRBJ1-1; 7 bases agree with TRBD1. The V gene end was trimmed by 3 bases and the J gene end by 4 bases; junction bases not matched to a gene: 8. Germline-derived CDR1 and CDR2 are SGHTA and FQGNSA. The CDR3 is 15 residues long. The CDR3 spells CASSFTHRGGTEAFF. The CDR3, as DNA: TGTGCCAGCAGCTTTACCCACAGGGGCGGCACTGAAGCTTTCTTT.

The CDR3: CSVRTTVAEQYF. As DNA, the CDR3 is TGCAGCGTCCGGACTACCGTGGCTGAGCAGTACTTC. The chain joins TRBV29-1 to TRBJ2-7, with a weak D call TRBD2 (6 bases). Trimming took off 6 bases at V and 7 bases at J, with 16 bases between the two ends. Germline V gene data show CDR1 as SQVTM and CDR2 as ANQGSEA. CDR3 length: 12 amino acids.

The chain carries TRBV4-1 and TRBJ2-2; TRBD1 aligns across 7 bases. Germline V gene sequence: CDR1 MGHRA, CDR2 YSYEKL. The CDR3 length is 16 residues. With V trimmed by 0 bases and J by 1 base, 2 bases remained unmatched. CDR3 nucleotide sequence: TGCGCCAGCAGCCAAGAACAGGGGTTGAACACCGGGGAGCTGTTTTTT. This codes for CASSQEQGLNTGELFF.

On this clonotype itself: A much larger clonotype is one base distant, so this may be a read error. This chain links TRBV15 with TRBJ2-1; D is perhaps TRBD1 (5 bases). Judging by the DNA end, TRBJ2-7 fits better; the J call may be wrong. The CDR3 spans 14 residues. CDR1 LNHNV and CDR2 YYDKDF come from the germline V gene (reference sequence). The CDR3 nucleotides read TGTGCCACCGAGCTAGGTGGGGCCTACAATGAGCAGTACTTC. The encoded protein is CATELGGAYNEQYF.

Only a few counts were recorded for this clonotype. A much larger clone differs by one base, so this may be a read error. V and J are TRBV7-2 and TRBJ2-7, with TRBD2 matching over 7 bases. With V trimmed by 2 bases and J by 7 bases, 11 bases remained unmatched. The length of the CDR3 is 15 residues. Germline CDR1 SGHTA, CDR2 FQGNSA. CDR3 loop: CASSLSSGGNNEQYF. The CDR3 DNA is TGTGCCAGCAGCTTATCTTCGGGGGGTAACAATGAGCAGTACTTC.

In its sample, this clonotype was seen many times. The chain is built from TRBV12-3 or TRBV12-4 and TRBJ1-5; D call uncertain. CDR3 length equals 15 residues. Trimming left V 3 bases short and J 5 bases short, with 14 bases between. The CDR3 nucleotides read TGTGCCAGCAGTTTGTGGTCAACCCAAGATCAGCCCCAGCATTTT. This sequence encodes CASSLWSTQDQPQHF.

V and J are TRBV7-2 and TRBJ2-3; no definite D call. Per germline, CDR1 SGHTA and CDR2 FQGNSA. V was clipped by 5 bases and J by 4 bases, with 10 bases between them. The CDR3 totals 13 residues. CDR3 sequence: CASSPQGSDTQYF. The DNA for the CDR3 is TGTGCCAGCAGCCCCCAAGGGTCAGATACGCAGTATTTT.

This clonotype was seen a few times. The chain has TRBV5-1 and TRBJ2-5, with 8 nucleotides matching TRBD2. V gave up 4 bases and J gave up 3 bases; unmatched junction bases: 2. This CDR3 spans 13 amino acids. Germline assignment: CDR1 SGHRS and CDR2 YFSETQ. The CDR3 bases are TGCGCCAGCAGCACCGGGGGGGAAGAGACCCAGTACTTC. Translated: CASSTGGEETQYF.

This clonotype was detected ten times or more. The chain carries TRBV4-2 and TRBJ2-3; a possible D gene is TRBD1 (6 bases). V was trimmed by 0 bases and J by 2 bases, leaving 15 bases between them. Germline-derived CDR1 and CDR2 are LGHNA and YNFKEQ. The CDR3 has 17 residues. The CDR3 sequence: CASSQEYRAGVTDTQYF. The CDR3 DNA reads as TGTGCCAGCAGCCAAGAATACAGGGCAGGGGTCACAGATACGCAGTATTTT.